The 18 T cell receptor beta chains presented below share a single source sample, sequenced in a study of CD8+ T cells in alopecia areata. Treatment: oral pan-JAK inhibitor, 5-10 mg twice daily. RNA, once extracted, was reverse transcribed into cDNA for use as the sequencing template. The assay was immunoSEQ multiplex PCR, and TCRdb's table has in-frame clones only and misses some. The sample yields approximately 200,000 clones, 60% seen once. Here the sequenced sample was CD4+ T cells sorted from blood, taken at week 4, from a patient treated with tofacitinib. The receptor source for this set is a human donor with alopecia areata.

On this clone itself: Different DNA sequences within this sample yield the same CDR3. This chain joins TRBV10-3 and TRBJ2-7; TRBD1 is a possible D gene (6 bases). The germline gives CDR1 ENHRY, CDR2 SYGVKD. The CDR3 loop spans 12 amino acids. The V end was cut by 3 bases, the J end by 3 bases, with 6 bases between. The DNA of the CDR3 is TGTGCCATCAGTGAAGGGGGCTACGAGCAGTACTTC. It translates to CAISEGGYEQYF.

The chain has TRBV6-5 and TRBJ2-5; D not certain. The V gene's germline CDR1 is MNHEY and CDR2 SVGAGI. V gave up 6 bases and J gave up 5 bases, with 10 bases separating them. CDR3 size: 12 residues. CDR3 in DNA: TGTGCCAGCAGCTACCCCGGGGAGACCCAGTACTTC. It codes for CASSYPGETQYF.

The chain couples TRBV4-1 to TRBJ1-2; D is possibly TRBD1 (6 bases). Trimming left V 0 bases short and J 3 bases short, with 32 bases between. Per germline, CDR1 MGHRA and CDR2 YSYEKL. This CDR3 region has 22 residues. CDR3 residues: CASSQEGVPISFRGRAYYGYTF. CDR3 in DNA: TGCGCCAGCAGCCAAGAAGGAGTTCCCATATCATTCAGGGGAAGGGCCTACTATGGCTACACCTTC.

The rearrangement links TRBV5-4 to TRBJ1-2, with D unresolved. V was shortened by 4 bases and J by 4 bases, with 17 bases between the two germline ends. The V gene's germline CDR1 is SGHNT and CDR2 YYREEE (reference sequence). The CDR3 has 15 residues. The CDR3 DNA reads TGTGCCAGCAGCCCGATTGGAGAGGACGGCTATGGCTACACCTTC. Protein product: CASSPIGEDGYGYTF.

V is TRBV6-1 and J is TRBJ2-1; D is unresolved. Germline CDR1 reads MNHNS; CDR2 reads SASEGT. The CDR3 sequence is 12 residues long. Deletions cut 3 bases from V and 4 bases from J, with 4 bases between. The CDR3 spells CASSDTYNEQFF. The CDR3 coding sequence is TGTGCCAGCAGTGACACTTACAATGAGCAGTTCTTC.

This clone was recorded once. The V gene is TRBV11-2, the J gene TRBJ2-5; 8 bases match TRBD2. V shed 0 bases, J shed 0 bases, and the junction held 6 bases outside the gene matches. CDR1 and CDR2 (germline): SGHAT, FQNNGV. The CDR3 consists of 17 residues. CDR3 sequence reads: CASSLDRVGGDQETQYF. Written as DNA, the CDR3 is TGTGCCAGCAGCTTAGATCGGGTCGGGGGGGACCAAGAGACCCAGTACTTC.

V usage is TRBV29-1 and J usage is TRBJ2-1; 7 bases are shared with TRBD1. The V segment lost 6 bases and the J segment 9 bases; nucleotides outside the gene matches: 14. CDR3 length: 14 amino acids. Germline values: CDR1 SQVTM, CDR2 ANQGSEA. CDR3: CSVAKGGRTSEQFF. CDR3 nucleotide sequence: TGCAGCGTAGCTAAAGGGGGCAGGACGAGTGAGCAGTTCTTC.

This chain connects TRBV6-6 to TRBJ2-1; TRBD2 matches 7 bases. V shed 2 bases and J 5 bases; nucleotides not matched to a gene: 9. Germline CDR1 MNHNY, CDR2 SVGAGI (reference sequence). The CDR3 length is 16 residues. CDR3 sequence (DNA): TGTGCCAGCAGTTACGTTAGGTCTAGCGGAGACAATGAGCAGTTCTTC. Its translation is CASSYVRSSGDNEQFF.

This clone was counted many times. The gene calls are TRBV19 and TRBJ2-3; the D gene is possibly TRBD1 (6 bases). The ends were cut back, 3 bases at V and 6 bases at J, with 19 bases in the middle. The V gene's germline CDR1 is LNHDA and CDR2 SQIVND (reference sequence). This CDR3 spans 16 amino acids. CDR3 loop: CASSIGRGSSPDTQYF. CDR3 nucleotide sequence: TGTGCCAGTAGTATCGGTAGGGGGTCGTCGCCGGATACGCAGTATTTT.

This chain joins TRBV7-2 and TRBJ2-7; D call uncertain. Trimming pared 4 bases from V and 3 bases from J, leaving 16 bases between. The CDR3 covers 15 residues. Per germline, CDR1 SGHTA and CDR2 FQGNSA. For the CDR3, the DNA is TGTGCCAGCAGCTCCTCTTCATCGGTTCGCTACGAGCAGTACTTC. Translating gives CASSSSSSVRYEQYF.

This sequence joins TRBV9 and TRBJ2-2; 7 bases fit TRBD1. The CDR3 is 16 amino acids. The junction had 10 bases not matched to a gene; V was cut back by 8 bases and J by 0 bases. Germline assignment: CDR1 SGDLS and CDR2 YYNGEE. CDR3 DNA: TGTGCCAGTACCCTCAGGGGGAACCCGAACACCGGGGAGCTGTTTTTT. Amino acids: CASTLRGNPNTGELFF.

This clone was seen just once. The chain combines TRBV25-1 with TRBJ2-6; D possibly matches TRBD1 or TRBD2 (5 bases each). Germline values: CDR1 MGHDK, CDR2 SYGVNS. Trimming pared 6 bases from V and 0 bases from J, leaving 9 bases between. The CDR3 is 15 residues long. The DNA for the CDR3 is TGTGCCAGCAGCCGGGACGGCTCTGGGGCCAACGTCCTGACTTTC. It yields the protein CASSRDGSGANVLTF.

This clone has more than one count but fewer than ten. The chain carries TRBV7-9 and TRBJ2-1, with D unclear. Germline CDR1 reads SEHNR; CDR2 reads FQNEAQ (reference sequence). Trimming removed 1 base from V and 0 bases from J, with 7 bases in between. This CDR3 is built from 15 residues. CDR3 amino acids: CASSLDLNSYNEQFF. In DNA form, the CDR3 reads TGTGCCAGCAGCTTAGACCTTAACTCCTACAATGAGCAGTTCTTC.

J is TRBJ2-3 and V is TRBV4-1; no clear D. The germline V gene has CDR1 MGHRA and CDR2 YSYEKL. Between the trimmed V and J ends, which lost 5 bases and 4 bases, there was a span of 13 bases. This CDR3 is 14 amino acids long. In DNA, the CDR3 is TGCGCCAGCAGCTTGGCCGTGTTACCAGATACGCAGTATTTT. Residues: CASSLAVLPDTQYF.

This rearrangement joins TRBV7-9 to TRBJ2-5, with 14 bases matching TRBD2. V lost 1 base and J lost 5; bases outside the gene matches: 6. The V gene's germline CDR1 is SEHNR and CDR2 FQNEAQ (reference sequence). CDR3 size: 17 residues. The chain's CDR3 is CASSLGLAGGPLETQYF. DNA of the CDR3: TGTGCCAGCAGCTTAGGACTAGCGGGGGGGCCTCTGGAGACCCAGTACTTC.

This chain links TRBV5-4 with TRBJ1-1; D gene unclear. CDR3 length equals 14 residues. The germline V gene encodes CDR1 SGHNT and CDR2 YYREEE (reference sequence). The V gene lost 0 bases and the J gene lost 1 base, with 7 bases spanning the gap. As DNA, the CDR3 is TGTGCCAGCAGCTTGGCCGCGGGGAACACTGAAGCTTTCTTT. It yields the protein CASSLAAGNTEAFF.

The table lists this clone with a few counts. The V gene is TRBV11-2, the J gene TRBJ1-3; D is undetermined. Germline values: CDR1 SGHAT, CDR2 FQNNGV. CDR3 length: 16 amino acids. V gave up 4 bases and J gave up 4 bases, with 17 bases separating them. The DNA for the CDR3 is TGTGCCAGCAGCTCCTTCCCCTCCGGCTCCGGAAACACCATATATTTT. Its translation is CASSSFPSGSGNTIYF.

The chain is built from TRBV6-1 and TRBJ2-7; D might be TRBD1 or TRBD2, each matching 5 bases. This CDR3 comprises 12 residues. V was shortened by 6 bases and J by 4 bases, with 10 bases between the two germline ends. CDR1 MNHNS and CDR2 SASEGT come from the germline V gene. This chain's CDR3 is CASSREGYEQYF. In DNA, the CDR3 is TGTGCCAGCAGCCGTGAGGGGTACGAGCAGTACTTC.